The sequence of this T cell receptor beta chain was determined in a study of cytomegalovirus exposure and HLA in healthy donors. Donors came from a validation cohort of over a hundred subjects, distinct from the first 666-subject cohort. Study-wide findings and caveats: Rarity marked most TCR sequences, yet some public TCRs occurred in many donors. Associated with cytomegalovirus, according to the listing, were around 170 TCR beta chains. A classifier reportedly called cytomegalovirus status with high sensitivity and specificity.

Note on this clone: Antigen: not known.

The J segment lost 6 bases and the V segment lost 3 bases, leaving 6 bases of the junction unmatched. CDR1 is SGDLS and CDR2 is YYNGEE in the germline V gene. The CDR3 contains 15 residues. Data came from immunoSEQ multiplex PCR; TCRdb stores just in-frame clones and leaves some out. The sample gives 50,000 or so clones, more than 70% of which show up once; roughly 8% is in the top ten. The chain is built from TRBV9 and TRBJ2-1; 10 bases line up with TRBD2. This sequence was found in a young woman in good health and CMV-seropositive. Sequencing input: PBMCs. The CDR3 protein is CASSGSGGAANEQFF. The CDR3 DNA reads as TGTGCCAGCAGCGGCAGCGGGGGGGCGGCCAATGAGCAGTTCTTC.